This TCR beta chain is drawn from a study of blood T cell repertoires in COVID-19. Study-level background: In each case, the material was cDNA or gDNA derived from T cells, B-cell-depleted T cells, or PBMCs.

V lost 7 bases to trimming and J lost 2 bases; unmatched junction nucleotides: 8. CDR1 is SGHNT and CDR2 is YYREEE in the germline V gene (reference sequence). This CDR3 spans 15 amino acids. The table came from immunoSEQ multiplex PCR; TCRdb's copy has only in-frame clones and leaves some out. The sample yields fewer than 450,000 clones, about 89% seen once. The TCR was taken from a woman between 50 and 59 years old with COVID-19, enrolled during active disease. Sequencing was performed on peripheral blood. The chain employs TRBV5-4 and TRBJ2-3; 9 nucleotides line up with TRBD2. CDR3 loop: CASYERGELTDTQYF. The CDR3 nucleotides are TGTGCCAGCTATGAGCGGGGGGAACTCACAGATACGCAGTATTTT.